This T cell receptor (beta chain) derives from a study of patients and donors after allogeneic stem cell transplantation. The CDR3 is made up of 14 amino acids. Germline-derived CDR1 and CDR2 are GTSNPN and SVGIG (reference sequence). Deletions cut 2 bases from V and 1 base from J, with 11 bases between. One entry per CDR3 protein, called by TCRdb with MiXCR from the RT-PCR reads. The table shows 800,000 to 1,000,000 distinct CDR3 sequences, with roughly 17% occurring only once. This clonotype was detected only a few times. The chain employs TRBV30 and TRBJ1-1, with D uncertain. The TCR sequence derives from a human donor who was either an allogeneic HSCT recipient or a stem cell or donor lymphocyte infusion donor (not recorded which). It is not recorded whose cells these are; they may come from a transplant donor. The specimen was blood, either unsorted or a sorted T cell fraction (not recorded which). DNA of the CDR3: TGTGCCTGGAGTTCGCGGCGGTCGAACACTGAAGCTTTCTTT. Translated: CAWSSRRSNTEAFF. Variable domain in full (rest from reference TRBV30 and TRBJ1-1): SQTIHQWPATLVQPVGSPLSLECTVEGTSNPNLYWYRQAAGRGLQLLFYSVGIGQISSEVPQNLSASRPQDRQFILSSKKLLLSDSGFYLCAWSSRRSNTEAFFGQGTRLTVV.